The 5 T cell receptor beta chains given below trace back to one sample, sequenced in a study of TIL therapy for anti-PD-1-resistant metastatic lung cancer. Regarding time point: pre-treatment sample, taken before nivolumab and TIL therapy. Sequencing used immunoSEQ v3. The table came from immunoSEQ multiplex PCR; TCRdb's copy has only in-frame clones and leaves some out. Of roughly 54,000 clones listed, around nine tenths are singletons. The sequencing used blood, collected at baseline. The receptors stem from a person between 30 and 79 years old with non-small cell lung cancer.

This chain uses TRBV10-3 with TRBJ1-1; no firm D call. The CDR3 contains 15 residues. Germline V lookup: CDR1 ENHRY, CDR2 SYGVKD. Trimming stripped 3 bases from V and 1 base from J, with 12 bases between. The CDR3 DNA reads TGTGCCATCAGTGATTGGGCAGACCCGAACACTGAAGCTTTCTTT. It encodes CAISDWADPNTEAFF.

The chain links TRBV3-1 (or the pseudogene TRBV3-2) to TRBJ2-3; 7 positions agree with TRBD2. This CDR3 has 16 amino acids. Germline CDR1 and CDR2: LGHDT and YNNKEL (reference sequence). V dropped 6 bases and J dropped 7; count of bases not matched to a gene: 16. The CDR3 region is CASRHIGAGDGNTQYF. In DNA form, the CDR3 reads TGTGCCAGCAGACACATCGGGGCGGGAGACGGTAATACGCAGTATTTT.

The gene calls are TRBV4-1 and TRBJ1-6; possibly TRBD1 for D (6 bases). The CDR3 has 16 residues. V lost 3 bases and J lost 10, with 19 bases in between. The V gene's germline CDR1 is MGHRA and CDR2 YSYEKL. As DNA, the CDR3 is TGCGCCAGCAGCCAGAGCGGGACAAATGAGGTCTCACCCCTCCACTTT. As protein: CASSQSGTNEVSPLHF.

The rearrangement joins TRBV6-5 to TRBJ1-2; the D is unclear. Per germline, CDR1 MNHEY and CDR2 SVGAGI. This CDR3 is 14 amino acids long. With 5 bases removed from V and 0 bases from J, the gap between germline ends came to 10 bases. The chain's CDR3 is CASSIGPANYGYTF. CDR3 nucleotides: TGTGCCAGCAGTATAGGGCCAGCTAACTATGGCTACACCTTC.

The chain carries TRBV6-1 and TRBJ2-1, with TRBD2 identical over 9 bases. The CDR3 extends over 15 amino acids. Looked up from germline, CDR1 is MNHNS and CDR2 is SASEGT. Unmatched junction bases numbered 3, after V lost 2 bases and J lost 4 bases. The DNA of the CDR3 is TGTGCCAGCAGTGAAATACTAGCGGGTTACAATGAGCAGTTCTTC. Translated, it gives CASSEILAGYNEQFF.